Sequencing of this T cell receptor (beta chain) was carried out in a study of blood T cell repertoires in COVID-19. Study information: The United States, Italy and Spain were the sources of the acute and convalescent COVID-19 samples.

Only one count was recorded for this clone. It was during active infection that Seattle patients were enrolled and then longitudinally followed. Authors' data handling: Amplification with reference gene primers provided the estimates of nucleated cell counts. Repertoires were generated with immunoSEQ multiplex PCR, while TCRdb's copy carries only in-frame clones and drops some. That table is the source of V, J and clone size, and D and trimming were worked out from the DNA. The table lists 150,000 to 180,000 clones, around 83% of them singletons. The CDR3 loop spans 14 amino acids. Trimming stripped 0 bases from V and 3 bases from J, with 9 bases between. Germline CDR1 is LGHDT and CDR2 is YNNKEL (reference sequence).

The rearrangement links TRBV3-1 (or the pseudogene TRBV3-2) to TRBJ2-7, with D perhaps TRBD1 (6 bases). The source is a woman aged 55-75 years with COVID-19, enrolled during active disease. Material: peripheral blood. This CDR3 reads CASSQDPDSYEQYF. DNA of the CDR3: TGTGCCAGCAGCCAAGATCCGGACAGCTACGAGCAGTACTTC.